Shown below are 4 T cell receptor beta chains from a single sample sequenced in a study of cytomegalovirus exposure and HLA in healthy donors. A multiplex PCR was run with 60 Vbeta primers and 13 Jbeta primers. Assay used: immunoSEQ multiplex PCR; TCRdb lists only in-frame clones, some missing. The sample lists some 200,000 clones, about four fifths occurring once. Sequencing input: PBMCs. These receptors were obtained from a woman between 50 and 59 years old in good health and CMV-seronegative.

CDR3 nucleotide sequence: TGCGCCAGCAGCCCAGGAAGCGGGAGGCCTACGGAGCAGTACTTC. Translation: CASSPGSGRPTEQYF. The chain is built from TRBV5-1 and TRBJ2-7; 9 nucleotides line up with TRBD2. This CDR3 contains 15 residues. Looked up from germline, CDR1 is SGHRS and CDR2 is YFSETQ. V lost 4 bases and J lost 7; bases outside the gene matches: 12.

The rearrangement links TRBV7-8 to TRBJ2-1, with TRBD2 matching 9 bases. V lost 5 bases to trimming and J lost 6 bases; unmatched junction nucleotides: 11. The germline CDR1 and CDR2 sequences are SGHVS and FQNEAQ. The CDR3 is 16 residues long. CDR3 amino acids: CASSPKFEAGGNEQFF. Here the CDR3 DNA reads TGTGCCAGCAGCCCCAAGTTTGAAGCGGGGGGCAATGAGCAGTTCTTC.

This chain connects TRBV7-9 to TRBJ1-5; D remains unclear. Germline CDR1 is SEHNR and CDR2 is FQNEAQ (reference sequence). V was shortened by 1 base and J by 4 bases, with 5 bases between the two germline ends. The CDR3 spans 13 residues. CDR3 sequence reads: CASSLVENQPQHF. CDR3 nucleotides: TGTGCCAGCAGCTTAGTAGAAAATCAGCCCCAGCATTTT. The full variable domain, in which reference TRBV7-9 and TRBJ1-5 provide the parts outside the CDR3, is DTGVSQNPRHKITKRGQNVTFRCDPISEHNRLYWYRQTLGQGPEFLTYFQNEAQLEKSRLLSDRFSAERPKGSFSTLEIQRTEQGDSAMYLCASSLVENQPQHFGDGTRLSIL.

The V and J genes are TRBV5-4 and TRBJ2-7; D is undetermined. The germline V gene has CDR1 SGHNT and CDR2 YYREEE (reference sequence). V was pared by 1 base and J by 3 bases, with 5 bases between. The CDR3 loop spans 12 amino acids. The DNA of the CDR3 is TGTGCCAGCAGCTTGCTCGGCTACGAGCAGTACTTC. This gives the protein CASSLLGYEQYF.